These 18 T cell receptor beta chains came from one sample sequenced in a study of cytomegalovirus exposure and HLA in healthy donors (dated by TCRdb to 2016 to 2017). The library was prepared using the immunoSEQ multiplex PCR assay. For the multiplex PCR, a mixture combining 60 forward primers for TCR Vbeta segments and 13 reverse primers for TCR Jbeta segments was used. What TCRdb holds here is the immuneACCESS table cut down to in-frame rearrangements. Part of the clones is not present; checked against another copy, under half of the missing clones reflect an unresolved V gene, and the others are unexplained. This sample is represented by around 120,000 clones; about 16% of them were singletons. The leading ten clones occupy under 2.5% of the sample. Sequenced: PBMCs. The origin of the receptors is a woman under 30 in good health and CMV-seronegative.

The rearrangement joins TRBV29-1 to TRBJ1-1; TRBD1 is a possible D gene (6 bases). V was pared by 6 bases and J by 1 base, with 9 bases between. This CDR3 is 12 amino acids long. Germline values: CDR1 SQVTM, CDR2 ANQGSEA. CDR3 sequence: CSVQGRNTEAFF. For the CDR3, the DNA is TGCAGCGTCCAGGGGAGGAACACTGAAGCTTTCTTT.

This clone was observed a few times. The chain recombines TRBV2 with TRBJ2-5; TRBD2 matches 11 bases. The J segment lost 4 bases and the V segment lost 4 bases, leaving 8 bases of the junction unmatched. CDR3 length: 16 amino acids. Germline CDR1 is SNHLY and CDR2 is FYNNEI. As DNA, the CDR3 is TGTGCCAGCAGTGCGGACCTAGCGGGGGGAGGAGAGACCCAGTACTTC. Translation gives CASSADLAGGGETQYF.

The chain recombines TRBV6-6 with TRBJ2-1; 8 nucleotides line up with TRBD2. This CDR3 spans 15 amino acids. Germline loops: CDR1 MNHNY, CDR2 SVGAGI (reference sequence). V was clipped by 8 bases and J by 4 bases; unmatched bases: 10. The CDR3 reads CASVQTSGSYNEQFF. The CDR3 DNA reads TGTGCCAGCGTACAAACTAGCGGTTCATACAATGAGCAGTTCTTC.

The rearrangement uses TRBV7-2 and TRBJ1-5, with no clear D. V lost 3 bases to trimming and J lost 4 bases, with 7 bases between them. The CDR3 runs 13 residues. Germline V gene lookup returns CDR1 SGHTA and CDR2 FQGNSA. The DNA of the CDR3 is TGTGCCAGCAGCTTTGGAGGAAATCAGCCCCAGCATTTT. This encodes CASSFGGNQPQHF. Variable domain in full (rest from reference TRBV7-2 and TRBJ1-5): GAGVSQSPSNKVTEKGKDVELRCDPISGHTALYWYRQSLGQGLEFLIYFQGNSAPDKSGLPSDRFSAERTGGSVSTLTIQRTQQEDSAVYLCASSFGGNQPQHFGDGTRLSIL.

This clone was observed a handful of times. The V and J genes are TRBV9 and TRBJ2-1, with 8 positions matching TRBD1. The J segment lost 0 bases and the V segment lost 4 bases, leaving 9 bases of the junction unmatched. Germline-derived CDR1 and CDR2 are SGDLS and YYNGEE. CDR3 length equals 17 residues. CDR3 coding DNA: TGTGCCAGCAGCCCCTGGGACAGGCCGAGCTCCTACAATGAGCAGTTCTTC. Translating it yields CASSPWDRPSSYNEQFF.

In this sample, this clone turned up a few times. The genes are TRBV7-6 and TRBJ2-7; 7 nucleotides agree with TRBD2. The ends lost 3 bases at V and 0 bases at J; junction bases unmatched: 5. The germline CDR1 and CDR2 sequences are SGHVS and FNYEAQ. The CDR3 totals 15 residues. The CDR3 loop reads CASSLERGYSYEQYF. In DNA, the CDR3 is TGTGCCAGCAGCTTGGAGCGGGGCTACTCCTACGAGCAGTACTTC.

This clone has more than one count but fewer than ten. The gene calls are TRBV4-2 and TRBJ2-2; TRBD1 matches at 7 bases. Germline V gene sequence: CDR1 LGHNA, CDR2 YNFKEQ. J gave up 7 bases and V 2 bases, and 7 bases lay outside the gene matches. The CDR3 covers 15 residues. The CDR3 here is CASSQLTGAGGELFF. In DNA form, the CDR3 reads TGTGCCAGCAGCCAACTAACAGGGGCGGGCGGGGAGCTGTTTTTT.

This clone showed up just a few times. The chain recombines TRBV4-2 with TRBJ2-1, with unresolved D. V lost 0 bases to trimming and J lost 7 bases, with 13 bases between them. There are 15 residues in the CDR3. Germline CDR1 is LGHNA and CDR2 is YNFKEQ. DNA of the CDR3: TGTGCCAGCAGCCAAGATCTAGGAGATTTGAATGAGCAGTTCTTC. Protein product: CASSQDLGDLNEQFF.

The chain joins TRBV5-1 to TRBJ1-4; D possibly corresponds to TRBD1 (5 bases). This CDR3 is 15 amino acids long. Germline values: CDR1 SGHRS, CDR2 YFSETQ. Trimming removed 1 base from V and 3 bases from J, with 10 bases in between. The CDR3 coding sequence is TGCGCCAGCAGCTTGCAGGGAATGGCTAATGAAAAACTGTTTTTT. Translating it yields CASSLQGMANEKLFF. Using reference TRBV5-1 and TRBJ1-4 for the parts outside the CDR3, the full variable domain is KAGVTQTPRYLIKTRGQQVTLSCSPISGHRSVSWYQQTPGQGLQFLFEYFSETQRNKGNFPGRFSGRQFSNSRSEMNVSTLELGDSALYLCASSLQGMANEKLFFGSGTQLSVL.

The chain links TRBV4-3 to TRBJ2-3; 10 nucleotides match TRBD1. The CDR3 runs 14 residues. From germline, CDR1 is LGHNA and CDR2 YSLEER. V was clipped by 2 bases and J by 13 bases; unmatched bases: 9. CDR3 sequence (DNA): TGCGCCAGCAGCCAACGCGGACAGGGGGTGAAGAAGTATTTT. This encodes CASSQRGQGVKKYF.

The genes are TRBV9 and TRBJ1-5; TRBD1 aligns across 9 bases. The length of the CDR3 is 13 residues. The trim removed 3 bases at V and 6 bases at J, leaving 1 base unmatched. Germline V gene lookup returns CDR1 SGDLS and CDR2 YYNGEE. The CDR3 is CASSGTGVQPQHF. In DNA form, the CDR3 reads TGTGCCAGCAGCGGGACAGGGGTTCAGCCCCAGCATTTT.

V usage is TRBV6-9 and J usage is TRBJ2-7; weak D call: TRBD2 (5 bases). Trimming pared 6 bases from V and 2 bases from J, leaving 11 bases between. Germline values: CDR1 MNHGY, CDR2 SVAAGI. The CDR3 extends over 13 amino acids. The CDR3 here is CASSRTVTYEQYF. CDR3 sequence (DNA): TGTGCCAGCAGCCGGACTGTAACCTACGAGCAGTACTTC.

V is TRBV4-2 and J is TRBJ2-3; the match to TRBD2 covers 8 bases. The germline gives CDR1 LGHNA, CDR2 YNFKEQ. V was pared by 2 bases and J by 5 bases, with 6 bases of the junction left unmatched. CDR3 length: 15 amino acids. The CDR3 protein is CASSQHGGAGDTQYF. The DNA of the CDR3 is TGTGCCAGCAGCCAACACGGGGGGGCCGGAGATACGCAGTATTTT.

This chain uses TRBV28 with TRBJ1-5; 7 bases are shared with TRBD1. V lost 6 bases and J lost 7; bases outside the gene matches: 12. Germline lookup yields CDR1 MDHEN and CDR2 SYDVKM. The CDR3 has 15 residues. CDR3 amino acids: CASRSTTGVGQPQHF. As DNA, the CDR3 is TGTGCCAGCAGATCAACTACAGGGGTCGGGCAGCCCCAGCATTTT. Together with reference TRBV28 and TRBJ1-5, the CDR3 gives the full variable domain: DVKVTQSSRYLVKRTGEKVFLECVQDMDHENMFWYRQDPGLGLRLIYFSYDVKMKEKGDIPEGYSVSREKKERFSLILESASTNQTSMYLCASRSTTGVGQPQHFGDGTRLSIL.

This clone occurred a few times. The rearrangement uses TRBV5-1 and TRBJ2-7; a possible D gene is TRBD1 (6 bases). Trimming took off 0 bases at V and 5 bases at J, with 18 bases between the two ends. Per germline, CDR1 SGHRS and CDR2 YFSETQ. The length of the CDR3 is 16 residues. This CDR3 is CASSLAIGQGNNEQYF. The CDR3 coding sequence is TGCGCCAGCAGCTTGGCCATCGGTCAGGGGAACAACGAGCAGTACTTC.

This chain links TRBV7-8 with TRBJ1-5, with D perhaps TRBD1 (6 bases). The length of the CDR3 is 16 residues. V was pared by 7 bases and J by 7 bases, with 23 bases between. Germline assignment: CDR1 SGHVS and CDR2 FQNEAQ. The DNA of the CDR3 is TGTGCCAGCATGATCGCGGGAGGGGGTGGACGACAGCCCCAGCATTTT. Protein product: CASMIAGGGGRQPQHF.

This chain uses TRBV9 with TRBJ2-1, with 9 bases lining up with TRBD2. The CDR3 totals 15 residues. The V segment lost 4 bases and the J segment 8 bases; nucleotides outside the gene matches: 10. Germline CDR1 SGDLS, CDR2 YYNGEE. The chain's CDR3 is CASSTHSGRGDEQFF. The DNA for the CDR3 is TGTGCCAGCAGCACCCATAGCGGGAGAGGCGATGAGCAGTTCTTC.

The chain employs TRBV4-1 and TRBJ2-7; D is perhaps TRBD2 (5 bases). This CDR3 is 15 amino acids long. Trimming removed 0 bases from V and 3 bases from J, with 12 bases in between. Germline CDR1 and CDR2: MGHRA and YSYEKL. This CDR3 is CASSQDYGEGYEQYF. CDR3 nucleotides: TGCGCCAGCAGCCAAGATTATGGCGAGGGCTACGAGCAGTACTTC.